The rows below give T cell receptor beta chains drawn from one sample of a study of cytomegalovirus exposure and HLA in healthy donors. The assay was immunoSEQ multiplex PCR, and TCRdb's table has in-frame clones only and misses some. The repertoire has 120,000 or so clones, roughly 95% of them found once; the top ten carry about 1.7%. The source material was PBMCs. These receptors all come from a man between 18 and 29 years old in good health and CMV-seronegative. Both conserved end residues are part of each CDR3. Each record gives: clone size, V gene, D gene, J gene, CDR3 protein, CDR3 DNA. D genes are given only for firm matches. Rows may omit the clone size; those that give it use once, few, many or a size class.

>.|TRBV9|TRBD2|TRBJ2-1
CASSVHRGGLAGMKNEQFF
TGTGCCAGCAGCGTCCACCGGGGGGGACTAGCGGGAATGAAGAATGAGCAGTTCTTC
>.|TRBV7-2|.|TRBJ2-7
CASSVTTYEQYF
TGTGCCAGCAGCGTAACTACCTACGAGCAGTACTTC
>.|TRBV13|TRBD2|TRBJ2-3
CASSLEPGGDTDTQYF
TGTGCCAGCAGCTTAGAGCCGGGAGGGGATACAGATACGCAGTATTTT
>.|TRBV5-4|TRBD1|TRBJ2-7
CASSSRTGAYEQYF
TGTGCCAGCAGCTCGCGGACAGGGGCCTACGAGCAGTACTTC
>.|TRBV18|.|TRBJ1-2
CASSPPTGPYGYTF
TGTGCCAGCTCACCACCGACAGGTCCCTATGGCTACACCTTC
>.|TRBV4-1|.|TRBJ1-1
CASSQDRFGESAFF
TGCGCCAGCAGCCAAGATCGATTCGGTGAAAGTGCTTTCTTT
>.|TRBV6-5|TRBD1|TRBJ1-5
CASGRDRDFQPQHF
TGTGCCAGCGGCCGGGACAGGGACTTTCAGCCCCAGCATTTT
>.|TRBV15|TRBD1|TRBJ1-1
CATAGGNTEAFF
TGTGCCACCGCAGGGGGGAACACTGAAGCTTTCTTT
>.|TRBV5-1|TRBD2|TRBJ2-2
CASSLGLAGDFAGELFF
TGCGCCAGCAGCTTGGGACTAGCGGGGGACTTCGCCGGGGAGCTGTTTTTT
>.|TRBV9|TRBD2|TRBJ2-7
CASSVGASGAYEQYF
TGTGCCAGCAGCGTAGGGGCTAGCGGGGCCTACGAGCAGTACTTC
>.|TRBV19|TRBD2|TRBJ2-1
CASSPSGLAGYNEQFF
TGTGCCAGTAGTCCCTCGGGACTAGCGGGTTACAATGAGCAGTTCTTC
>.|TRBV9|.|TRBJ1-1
CASSVTDTEAFF
TGTGCCAGCAGCGTCACGGACACTGAAGCTTTCTTT
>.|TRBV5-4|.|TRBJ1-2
CASSLDRVRGYGYTF
TGTGCCAGCAGCTTGGACAGGGTGAGGGGTTATGGCTACACCTTC
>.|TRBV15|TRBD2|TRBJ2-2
CATTRDYTKTGELFF
TGTGCCACCACCCGGGACTATACTAAAACCGGGGAGCTGTTTTTT
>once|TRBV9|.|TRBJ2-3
CASSVDQGLGDTQYF
TGTGCCAGCAGCGTAGATCAGGGGTTAGGAGATACGCAGTATTTT
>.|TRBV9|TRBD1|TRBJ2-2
CASSVEQGFVTGIYRGTGELFF
TGTGCCAGCAGCGTAGAACAGGGATTCGTGACAGGGATTTATAGGGGCACCGGGGAGCTGTTTTTT
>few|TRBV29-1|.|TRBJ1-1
CSVATSYTEAFF
TGCAGCGTCGCGACTAGTTACACTGAAGCTTTCTTT
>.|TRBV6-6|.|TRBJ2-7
CAIRDSPSDEQYF
TGTGCCATCCGGGACTCCCCAAGCGACGAGCAGTACTTC
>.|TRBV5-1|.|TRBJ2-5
CASSLGGYQETQYF
TGCGCCAGCAGCTTGGGAGGATACCAAGAGACCCAGTACTTC
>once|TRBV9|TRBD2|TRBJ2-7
CASSPGGFYEQYF
TGTGCCAGCAGCCCGGGGGGGTTTTACGAGCAGTACTTC
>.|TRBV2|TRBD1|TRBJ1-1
CASSVMTGYTEAFF
TGTGCCAGCAGTGTTATGACAGGGTACACTGAAGCTTTCTTT
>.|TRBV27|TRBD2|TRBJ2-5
CASSLSPGLGQETQYF
TGTGCCAGCAGTTTATCGCCGGGACTAGGGCAAGAGACCCAGTACTTC
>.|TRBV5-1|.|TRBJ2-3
CASSLAGGADTQYF
TGCGCCAGCAGCTTGGCCGGAGGGGCAGATACGCAGTATTTT
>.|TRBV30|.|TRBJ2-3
CAWSPGPRRDTQYF
TGTGCCTGGAGTCCAGGGCCAAGGCGGGATACGCAGTATTTT
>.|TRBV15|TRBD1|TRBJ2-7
CATSRDRGPGGYEQYF
TGTGCCACCAGCAGAGATAGGGGCCCAGGGGGCTACGAGCAGTACTTC
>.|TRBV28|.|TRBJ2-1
CASSSSDTLRYNEQFF
TGTGCCAGCAGTTCCTCTGACACCCTAAGATACAATGAGCAGTTCTTC
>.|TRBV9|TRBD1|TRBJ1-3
CASSDTGAVGNTIYF
TGTGCCAGCAGCGATACAGGGGCTGTAGGAAACACCATATATTTT
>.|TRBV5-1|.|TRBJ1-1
CASRRLTEGGDTEAFF
TGCGCCAGCAGGCGACTCACGGAGGGTGGGGACACTGAAGCTTTCTTT
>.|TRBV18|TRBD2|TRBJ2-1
CASSPPASGRASYNEQFF
TGTGCCAGCTCACCACCGGCTAGCGGGAGGGCGTCCTACAATGAGCAGTTCTTC
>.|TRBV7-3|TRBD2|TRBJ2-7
CASSPGTSGNPQYF
TGTGCCAGCAGCCCTGGGACTAGCGGCAACCCTCAGTACTTC
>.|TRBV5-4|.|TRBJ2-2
CASSLELANTGELFF
TGTGCCAGCAGCTTGGAGCTGGCGAACACCGGGGAGCTGTTTTTT
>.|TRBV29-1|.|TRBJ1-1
CSVEGGGQLYTEAFF
TGCAGCGTTGAGGGAGGTGGGCAGTTATACACTGAAGCTTTCTTT
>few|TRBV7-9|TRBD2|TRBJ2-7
CASSSLPGGEQYF
TGTGCCAGCAGCTCCCTGCCGGGGGGGGAGCAGTACTTC